The T cell receptor beta chain under discussion was sequenced for a study of post-analysis software for immune sequencing data. Study background: The disease courses covered relapsing-remitting, secondary progressive and progressive-relapsing multiple sclerosis. Study findings and constraints: Multiple sclerosis patients showed significantly lower normalized Chao1 diversity than controls did. Patients carried roughly 5 TRBV segments more frequently than controls did, and TRBV5-6, TRBV5-1 and TRBV20-1 were among them.

The CDR3 sequence is 16 residues long. Germline assignment: CDR1 PRHDT and CDR2 FYEKMQ (reference sequence). Unmatched junction bases numbered 7, after V lost 5 bases and J lost 1 base. The authors incorporated unique molecular identifiers into the TCR beta cDNA libraries. TCRdb ran MiXCR on the PCR reads and lists one entry per CDR3 protein. This table holds 600,000 to 700,000 distinct CDR3 sequences, 55% to 60% found once. A note on this clonotype: Its antigen remains unidentified.

The receptor comes from a girl aged 2 to 9 with multiple sclerosis. The rearrangement links TRBV13 to TRBJ1-5, with 8 positions matching TRBD1. The source material was blood. CDR3 DNA: TGTGCCAGCAGCAAACAGGGGGTTGTGAGCAATCAGCCCCAGCATTTT. Translated: CASSKQGVVSNQPQHF.